This entry is about one TCR beta chain. This entry belongs to a study of blood T cells in healthy people across ages. Study-wide background: The template switching approach captured approximately one barcoded beta molecule for every two T cells.

Then a second PCR, running roughly 7 to 11 cycles, was carried out with a sample-barcoded 5' primer and a J-beta primer mix. Each cDNA molecule received a tag from a template-switch adaptor that had 12 random nucleotides. TCRdb processed the 5' RACE reads anew with MiXCR; each CDR3 protein has one entry. In the table there are about 800,000 distinct CDR3 sequences, less than 60% of which are singletons. The CDR3 loop spans 13 amino acids. CDR1 is KGHDR, CDR2 SFDVKD, per germline. Per sample, extraction of total RNA gave at least 6 micrograms in every case. The source is a man aged 80 or over in good health. V usage is TRBV24-1 and J usage is TRBJ2-5; a weak D match, TRBD1 (6 bases). The DNA end favors TRBJ2-7, so the J call may be wrong. Sequenced: blood. The CDR3 loop reads CATSETYRDEQYF. The CDR3 DNA reads TGTGCCACCAGTGAAACCTACAGGGACGAGCAGTACTTC.